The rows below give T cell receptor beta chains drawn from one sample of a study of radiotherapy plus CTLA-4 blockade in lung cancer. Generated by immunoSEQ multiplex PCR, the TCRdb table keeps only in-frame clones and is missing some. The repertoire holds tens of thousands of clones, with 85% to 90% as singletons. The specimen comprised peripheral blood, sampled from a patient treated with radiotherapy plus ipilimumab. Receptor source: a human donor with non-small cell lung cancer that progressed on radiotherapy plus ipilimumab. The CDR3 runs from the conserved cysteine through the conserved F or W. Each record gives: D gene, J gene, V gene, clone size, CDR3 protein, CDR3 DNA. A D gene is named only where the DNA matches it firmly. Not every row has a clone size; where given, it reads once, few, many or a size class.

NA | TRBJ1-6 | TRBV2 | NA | CASSERAGSSYNSPLHF | TGTGCCAGCAGTGAACGTGCCGGGAGCTCCTATAATTCACCCCTCCACTTT
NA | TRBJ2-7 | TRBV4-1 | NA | CASSQSVEGSYEQYF | TGCGCCAGCAGCCAAAGTGTGGAGGGCTCCTACGAGCAGTACTTC
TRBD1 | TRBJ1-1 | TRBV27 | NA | CASSHGQGPTEAFF | TGTGCCAGCAGCCACGGACAGGGGCCCACTGAAGCTTTCTTT
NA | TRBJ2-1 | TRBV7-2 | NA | CASSSLSSHRTGHEQFF | TGTGCCAGCAGCTCCCTTTCTAGCCATAGAACAGGGCATGAGCAGTTCTTC
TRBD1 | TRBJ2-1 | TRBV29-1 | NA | CSVTGGRYNEQFF | TGCAGCGTCACAGGGGGGAGGTACAATGAGCAGTTCTTC
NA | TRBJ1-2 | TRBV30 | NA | CAWTPSLGTGYTF | TGTGCCTGGACTCCCTCGCTAGGGACTGGCTACACCTTC
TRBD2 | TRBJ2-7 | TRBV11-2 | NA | CASSLLLGLAGYEQYF | TGTGCCAGCAGCTTACTCCTGGGACTAGCGGGGTACGAGCAGTACTTC
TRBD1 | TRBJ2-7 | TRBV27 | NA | CASSFTGQGARYF | TGTGCCAGCAGTTTTACGGGACAGGGGGCGCGGTATTTC
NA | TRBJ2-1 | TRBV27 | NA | CASSLSRGYNEQFF | TGTGCCAGCAGTTTATCTCGTGGTTACAATGAGCAGTTCTTC
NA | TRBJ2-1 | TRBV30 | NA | CAWSPDRNEQFF | TGTGCCTGGAGTCCGGACCGGAATGAGCAGTTCTTC
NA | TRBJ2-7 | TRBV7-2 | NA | CASSGGGYGGVYEQYF | TGTGCCAGCAGTGGTGGGGGGTACGGTGGGGTCTACGAGCAGTACTTC
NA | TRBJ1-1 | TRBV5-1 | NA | CASSYQPQGGNTEAFF | TGCGCCAGCAGTTACCAGCCCCAGGGTGGGAACACTGAAGCTTTCTTT
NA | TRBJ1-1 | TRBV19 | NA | CASSPLRGAAFF | TGTGCCAGTAGCCCATTGCGGGGAGCGGCTTTCTTT
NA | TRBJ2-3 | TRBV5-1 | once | CASSFPPSAQYF | TGCGCCAGCAGCTTCCCCCCGTCGGCGCAGTATTTT
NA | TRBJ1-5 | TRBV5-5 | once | CASSLDISNQPQHF | TGTGCCAGCAGCTTGGACATTAGCAATCAGCCCCAGCATTTT
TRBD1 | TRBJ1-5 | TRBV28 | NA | CASSFEFGTGLQPQHF | TGTGCCAGCAGTTTCGAGTTTGGGACAGGGCTTCAGCCCCAGCATTTT
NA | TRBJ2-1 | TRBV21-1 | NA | CASSTPGTYNEQFF | TGTGCCAGCAGCACTCCCGGGACCTACAATGAGCAGTTCTTC
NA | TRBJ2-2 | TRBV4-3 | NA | CASSQDPSTGELFF | TGCGCCAGCAGCCAAGACCCCAGCACCGGGGAGCTGTTTTTT
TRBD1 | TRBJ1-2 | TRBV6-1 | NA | CASNGQGNYGYTF | TGTGCCAGCAATGGACAGGGAAACTATGGCTACACCTTC
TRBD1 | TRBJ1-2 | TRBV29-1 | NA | CSVDDRGRGYTF | TGCAGCGTTGACGACAGGGGGAGAGGCTACACCTTC
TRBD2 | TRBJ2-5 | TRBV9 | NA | CASSLAGRAEETQYF | TGTGCCAGCAGCTTGGCGGGGAGGGCCGAAGAGACCCAGTACTTC
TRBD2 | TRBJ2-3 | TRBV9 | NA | CASSETRGGRDTQYF | TGTGCCAGCAGCGAGACCCGGGGGGGCAGGGATACGCAGTATTTT
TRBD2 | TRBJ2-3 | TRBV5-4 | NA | CASSPTSGGAWDTQYF | TGTGCCAGCAGCCCTACTAGCGGGGGGGCTTGGGATACGCAGTATTTT
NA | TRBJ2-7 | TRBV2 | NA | CASSTGDRTNF | TGTGCCAGCAGTACCGGTGACAGAACTAACTTC
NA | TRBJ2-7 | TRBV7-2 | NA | CASSSKYPYEQYF | TGTGCCAGCAGCTCAAAGTACCCCTACGAGCAGTACTTC
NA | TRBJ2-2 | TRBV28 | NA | CASGRGPDGTGELFF | TGTGCCAGCGGACGGGGGCCCGATGGGACCGGGGAGCTGTTTTTT
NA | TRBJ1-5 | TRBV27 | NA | CASSLSGGQPQHF | TGTGCCAGCAGTTTATCGGGGGGCCAGCCCCAGCATTTT
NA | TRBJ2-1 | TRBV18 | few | CASSPADEQFF | TGTGCCAGCTCACCGGCGGATGAGCAGTTCTTC
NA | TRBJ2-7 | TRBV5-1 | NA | CASRRDRSLTWEQYF | TGCGCCAGCAGACGAGACAGGTCCCTTACGTGGGAGCAGTACTTC
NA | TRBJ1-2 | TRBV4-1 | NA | CASSQDLGEGYTF | TGCGCCAGCAGCCAAGATCTAGGGGAGGGCTACACCTTC
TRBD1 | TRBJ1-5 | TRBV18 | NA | CASSPTGTGDGQPQHF | TGTGCCAGCTCACCAACCGGGACAGGGGACGGTCAGCCCCAGCATTTT
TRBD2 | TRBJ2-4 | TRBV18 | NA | CASSLREGDIQYF | TGTGCCAGCTCCCTCCGGGAGGGGGACATTCAGTACTTC
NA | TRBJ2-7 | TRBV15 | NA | CATTIDERSYEQYF | TGTGCCACCACCATCGATGAGCGATCCTACGAGCAGTACTTC
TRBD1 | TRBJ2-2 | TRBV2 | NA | CASTSGGANTGELFF | TGTGCCAGCACATCAGGGGGCGCGAACACCGGGGAGCTGTTTTTT
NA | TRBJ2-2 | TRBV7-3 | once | CASSPELRGGTGELFF | TGTGCCAGCAGCCCCGAACTGAGAGGGGGCACCGGGGAGCTGTTTTTT
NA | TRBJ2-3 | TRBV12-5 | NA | CASRSTTDTQYF | TGTGCTAGTCGGTCTACCACAGATACGCAGTATTTT
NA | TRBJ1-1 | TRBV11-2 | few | CARWGGYNTEAFF | TGTGCCAGATGGGGGGGGTATAACACTGAAGCTTTCTTT
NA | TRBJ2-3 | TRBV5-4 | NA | CASSPGPGGDTQYF | TGTGCCAGCAGCCCGGGACCGGGCGGGGATACGCAGTATTTT
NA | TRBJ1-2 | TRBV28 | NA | CASRSGGGYTF | TGTGCCAGCAGGTCGGGAGGTGGCTACACCTTC
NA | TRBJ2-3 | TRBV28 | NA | CASSLSTGGTDTQYF | TGTGCCAGCAGTTTATCCACGGGGGGCACAGATACGCAGTATTTT
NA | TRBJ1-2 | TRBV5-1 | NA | CASRLAPSLGYTF | TGCGCCAGCAGACTGGCACCCTCGCTTGGCTACACCTTC
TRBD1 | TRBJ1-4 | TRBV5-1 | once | CASSQGQGWEKLFF | TGCGCCAGCAGCCAAGGACAGGGTTGGGAAAAACTGTTTTTT
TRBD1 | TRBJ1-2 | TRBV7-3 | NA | CASSPRTGSALGYTF | TGTGCCAGCAGCCCCAGGACAGGGTCGGCCCTTGGCTACACCTTC
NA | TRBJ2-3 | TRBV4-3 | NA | CASSQRDWSTDTQYF | TGCGCCAGCAGCCAGAGGGACTGGAGCACAGATACGCAGTATTTT
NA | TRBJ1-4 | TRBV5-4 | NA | CASSSRGPYNEKLFF | TGTGCCAGCAGCTCCCGAGGGCCTTATAATGAAAAACTGTTTTTT
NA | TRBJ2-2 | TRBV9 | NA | CASSGGTGELFF | TGTGCCAGCAGTGGGGGGACCGGGGAGCTGTTTTTT
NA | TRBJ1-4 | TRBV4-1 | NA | CASSQGGVWEKLFF | TGCGCCAGCAGCCAAGGGGGCGTTTGGGAAAAACTGTTTTTT
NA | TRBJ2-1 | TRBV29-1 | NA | CSVGVPGGKSSYNEQFF | TGCAGCGTTGGGGTCCCGGGCGGGAAGAGCTCCTACAATGAGCAGTTCTTC
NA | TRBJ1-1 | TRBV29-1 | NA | CSVEGTRSSEAFF | TGCAGCGTTGAGGGCACGCGCTCCTCTGAAGCTTTCTTT
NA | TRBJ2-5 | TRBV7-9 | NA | CASGRETQYF | TGTGCCAGCGGACGAGAGACCCAGTACTTC
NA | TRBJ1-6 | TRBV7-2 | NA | CASSLMGGGDSPLHF | TGTGCCAGCAGCTTAATGGGGGGCGGGGATTCACCCCTCCACTTT
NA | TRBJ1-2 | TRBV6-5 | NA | CASSPRFGGYTF | TGTGCCAGCAGCCCCCGTTTCGGTGGCTACACCTTC
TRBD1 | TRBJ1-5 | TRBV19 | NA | CASSSDRGPNQPQHF | TGTGCCAGTAGTTCGGACAGGGGGCCCAATCAGCCCCAGCATTTT
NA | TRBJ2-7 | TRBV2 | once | CASTRTEPYEQYF | TGTGCCTCCACCCGGACGGAACCCTACGAGCAGTACTTC
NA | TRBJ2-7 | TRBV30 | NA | CAWSPLGPVTYEQYF | TGTGCCTGGAGTCCCTTGGGGCCGGTCACCTACGAGCAGTACTTC
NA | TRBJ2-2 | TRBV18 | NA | CASSPPGLGPGELFF | TGTGCCAGCTCACCACCGGGTTTGGGGCCCGGGGAGCTGTTTTTT
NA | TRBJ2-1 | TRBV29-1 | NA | CSVRQGGDNEQFF | TGCAGCGTTAGACAGGGAGGGGACAATGAGCAGTTCTTC
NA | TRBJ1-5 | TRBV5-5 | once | CASSLAGPGQPQHF | TGTGCCAGCAGCTTAGCGGGTCCCGGACAGCCCCAGCATTTT
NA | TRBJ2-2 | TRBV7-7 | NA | CASSPYAGELFF | TGTGCTAGCAGCCCATATGCCGGGGAGCTGTTTTTT